This T cell receptor beta chain was sequenced during a study of T cell responses to AZD1222 COVID-19 vaccine. The method was immunoSEQ multiplex PCR; TCRdb's version includes in-frame clones alone and lacks a portion of them. The data show 100,000 or so clones, approximately 91% seen once. This CDR3 is built from 13 residues. V was cut by 6 bases and J by 2 bases, with 10 bases left in between. CDR1 is MNHEY, CDR2 SVGAGI, per germline. The sequences come from peripheral blood, collected on day 0 of AZD1222 vaccination. This TCR derives from an adult in good health. The V and J genes are TRBV6-5 and TRBJ1-2; D not certain. The CDR3 is CASRTGGNYGYTF. The CDR3 DNA follows: TGTGCCAGCAGGACGGGTGGGAACTATGGCTACACCTTC.